One and the same sample provided the 14 T cell receptor beta chains below, sequenced in a study of T cell repertoires in cytomegalovirus infection. In TCRdb, the reads were re-called with MiXCR into one record per CDR3 protein. Of just over 150,000 distinct CDR3 sequences in the sample, 23% were seen once. Sequencing used PBMCs. These receptors all stem from a human donor in good health (CMV status not recorded). Some clones in this sample may be carry-over from other donors' samples.

This clonotype was seen ten or more times. The chain carries TRBV7-2 and TRBJ2-5, with 9 bases matching TRBD2. This CDR3 contains 17 residues. Looked up from germline, CDR1 is SGHTA and CDR2 is FQGNSA. J lost 5 bases, V lost 1 base, and 11 bases had no gene match. As DNA, the CDR3 is TGTGCCAGCAGCTTAGTTAGCGGGGGTCCGTTGTGGGAGACCCAGTACTTC. Translating it yields CASSLVSGGPLWETQYF.

This chain links TRBV7-8 with TRBJ2-7; D remains ambiguous. The length of the CDR3 is 17 residues. Trimming shortened V by 1 base and J by 0 bases, and 16 bases separated the two germline ends. The germline gives CDR1 SGHVS, CDR2 FQNEAQ. CDR3 DNA sequence: TGTGCCAGCAGCTTAGTGATCCGGCCCTCCTCCTCCTACGAGCAGTACTTC. Its protein is CASSLVIRPSSSYEQYF.

Written as DNA, the CDR3 is TGTGCCACCAGTGGCTCCGAACAGGGAAGCAGCAATCAGCCCCAGCATTTT. This encodes CATSGSEQGSSNQPQHF. The chain uses TRBV24-1 and TRBJ1-5, with TRBD1 as a possible D gene (6 bases). This CDR3 is 17 amino acids long. V dropped 5 bases and J dropped 1 base, with 17 bases sitting between them. In germline, CDR1 is KGHDR, CDR2 SFDVKD.

This clonotype appeared a few times. The chain links TRBV6-2 or TRBV6-3 to TRBJ2-1; 10 bases are a match to TRBD2. Germline CDR1 is MNHEY and CDR2 is SVGEGT. V lost 7 bases, J lost 8 bases, and 17 bases stayed unmatched. The CDR3 has 17 amino acids. The CDR3, as DNA: TGTGCCAGCATCGAAAGTTACCTAACTAGCGGGAAGGATGAGCAGTTCTTC. Amino acids: CASIESYLTSGKDEQFF.

This clonotype was found a few times. The rearrangement uses TRBV19 and TRBJ2-5; 11 bases line up with TRBD1. This CDR3 region has 13 residues. Germline loops: CDR1 LNHDA, CDR2 SQIVND (reference sequence). With 10 bases clipped from V and 2 bases from J, the junction kept 3 bases outside the gene matches. The CDR3 sequence is CATRDRGQETQYF. Here the CDR3 DNA reads TGTGCCACCCGGGACAGGGGGCAAGAGACCCAGTACTTC.

The gene calls are TRBV24-1 and TRBJ2-5; maybe TRBD2 (6 bases). There are 15 residues in the CDR3. V was shortened by 4 bases and J by 2 bases, with 13 bases between the two germline ends. The germline V gene has CDR1 KGHDR and CDR2 SFDVKD. CDR3 in DNA: TGTGCCACCAGTGAATACTGCGCGGGACAAGAGACCCAGTACTTC. It encodes CATSEYCAGQETQYF.

V usage is TRBV19 and J usage is TRBJ2-1; D unclear. Trimming cost V 5 bases and J 6 bases, with 8 bases left between them. CDR1 is LNHDA, CDR2 SQIVND, per germline (reference sequence). The CDR3 consists of 12 residues. CDR3 loop: CASSGATNEQFF. The CDR3 region has the DNA TGTGCCAGTAGTGGAGCCACCAATGAGCAGTTCTTC.

This clonotype was detected many times. The chain is built from TRBV7-6 and TRBJ1-1; 11 bases match TRBD1. The CDR3 covers 17 residues. With 5 bases clipped from V and 4 bases from J, the junction kept 12 bases outside the gene matches. Germline CDR1 SGHVS, CDR2 FNYEAQ. The CDR3 nucleotides read TGTGCCAGCAGCCGAACGGGACAGGGGGGAGGAACCACTGAAGCTTTCTTT. This sequence encodes CASSRTGQGGGTTEAFF.

The chain links TRBV19 to TRBJ1-4; D remains ambiguous. This CDR3 spans 16 amino acids. Germline CDR1 is LNHDA and CDR2 is SQIVND (reference sequence). Trimming cost V 4 bases and J 0 bases, with 12 bases left between them. The CDR3 DNA reads TGTGCCAGTAGTAACCAGTGGGGATCAACTAATGAAAAACTGTTTTTT. Encoded protein: CASSNQWGSTNEKLFF.

The CDR3 DNA sequence: TGTGCCAGCAGTTACCTACAGGGGAACGAGCAGTACTTC. This translates into CASSYLQGNEQYF. The chain joins TRBV6-5 to TRBJ2-7; 7 bases map to TRBD1. This CDR3 comprises 13 residues. Germline CDR1 and CDR2: MNHEY and SVGAGI. V shed 2 bases, J shed 5 bases, and the junction held 3 bases outside the gene matches.

The chain recombines TRBV28 with TRBJ2-7; maybe TRBD1 (7 bases). Trimming cost V 2 bases and J 3 bases, with 23 bases left between them. The CDR3 runs to 18 residues. Germline V gene data show CDR1 as MDHEN and CDR2 as SYDVKM. The CDR3 is CASSLIRGAGTVLYEQYF. CDR3 sequence (DNA): TGTGCCAGCAGTTTAATAAGGGGGGCCGGGACAGTGCTCTACGAGCAGTACTTC. The full variable domain, completed using reference TRBV28 and TRBJ2-7, is DVKVTQSSRYLVKRTGEKVFLECVQDMDHENMFWYRQDPGLGLRLIYFSYDVKMKEKGDIPEGYSVSREKKERFSLILESASTNQTSMYLCASSLIRGAGTVLYEQYFGPGTRLTVT.

The genes are TRBV12-3 or TRBV12-4 and TRBJ1-5; unclear D gene. CDR3 length: 13 amino acids. V dropped 6 bases and J dropped 6 bases, with 12 bases sitting between them. CDR3 residues: CASSDVAGQPQHF. Written as DNA, the CDR3 is TGTGCCAGCAGCGACGTGGCTGGTCAGCCCCAGCATTTT.

This clonotype was seen at least ten times. V and J are TRBV7-2 and TRBJ2-7, with 8 bases fitting TRBD1. The CDR3 totals 18 residues. Per germline, CDR1 SGHTA and CDR2 FQGNSA. Trimming took 2 bases from V and 3 from J; bases not matched to a gene: 15. CDR3 region: CASSLMPLQGAAGYEQYF. For the CDR3, the DNA is TGTGCCAGCAGCTTAATGCCGTTGCAGGGGGCGGCGGGCTACGAGCAGTACTTC.

The chain links TRBV18 to TRBJ2-1; the D gene is possibly TRBD1 (5 bases). Germline V gene lookup returns CDR1 KGHSH and CDR2 LQKENI. This CDR3 region has 17 residues. V lost 4 bases to trimming and J lost 0 bases, with 16 bases between them. The CDR3 DNA is TGTGCCAGCTCACTTCCCCTGACAGAAAGCTCCTACAATGAGCAGTTCTTC. Its protein product is CASSLPLTESSYNEQFF.